What follows are 24 T cell receptor beta chains derived from one specimen sequenced in a study of T cell responses to AZD1222 COVID-19 vaccine. Data came from immunoSEQ multiplex PCR; TCRdb stores just in-frame clones and leaves some out. The table shows roughly 150,000 clones, with roughly 90% occurring only once. The sequencing used peripheral blood, collected 28 days after the second AZD1222 dose. The receptors shown here come from an adult who received the AZD1222 COVID-19 vaccine.

This chain links TRBV7-9 with TRBJ1-3; TRBD1 aligns across 7 bases. Germline V CDR1 and CDR2: SEHNR, FQNEAQ (reference sequence). The CDR3 has 15 amino acids. V lost 5 bases to trimming and J lost 2 bases; unmatched junction nucleotides: 6. The CDR3 is CASSRTTGPGNTIYF. In DNA form, the CDR3 reads TGTGCCAGCAGCCGGACGACAGGGCCTGGAAACACCATATATTTT.

This clone occurred a few times. The V call is TRBV9, the J call TRBJ1-1; D not resolved. Germline values: CDR1 SGDLS, CDR2 YYNGEE. Trimming removed 0 bases at V and 4 bases at J, with 10 bases between. The CDR3 runs to 14 residues. Here the CDR3 DNA reads TGTGCCAGCAGCGTAGTGACCGCCGGCACTGAAGCTTTCTTT. Translating it yields CASSVVTAGTEAFF.

This chain connects TRBV6-5 to TRBJ1-2; D might be TRBD1 (6 bases). V was cut by 5 bases and J by 5 bases, with 15 bases left in between. This CDR3 spans 14 amino acids. Germline V gene sequence: CDR1 MNHEY, CDR2 SVGAGI. The CDR3 nucleotides are TGTGCCAGCAGTCCAGGGGTCCAATTTTATGGCTACACCTTC. Its protein product is CASSPGVQFYGYTF.

This clone was observed a single time. V gene TRBV2 combines with J gene TRBJ1-5; no clear D gene. The germline gives CDR1 SNHLY, CDR2 FYNNEI. This CDR3 has 15 residues. V was shortened by 6 bases and J by 3 bases, with 15 bases between the two germline ends. The CDR3 protein is CASRGEWTDNQPQHF. The DNA for the CDR3 is TGTGCCAGCAGGGGCGAATGGACCGACAATCAGCCCCAGCATTTT.

In DNA, the CDR3 is TGTGCCAGCAGCTTAGAGACCCGGTACGAGCAGTACTTC. It codes for CASSLETRYEQYF. The chain combines TRBV7-8 with TRBJ2-7; D ambiguous. The V and J ends lost 1 base and 4 bases respectively, with 8 bases between them. Germline CDR1 is SGHVS and CDR2 is FQNEAQ. This CDR3 has 13 residues.

The DNA of the CDR3 is TGCGCCAGCAGCTTGCTGCCTCCCAACCCGGGGAACACCGGGGAGCTGTTTTTT. This codes for CASSLLPPNPGNTGELFF. The rearrangement links TRBV5-1 to TRBJ2-2; D is undetermined. There are 18 residues in the CDR3. V was pared by 1 base and J by 1 base, with 17 bases between. In germline, CDR1 is SGHRS, CDR2 YFSETQ.

CDR3 region: CASSFIGRDEQYF. CDR3 coding DNA: TGTGCCAGCAGTTTTATAGGCAGGGACGAGCAGTACTTC. The chain couples TRBV28 to TRBJ2-7; D is perhaps TRBD1 (5 bases). The CDR3 loop spans 13 amino acids. From germline, CDR1 is MDHEN and CDR2 SYDVKM. The ends were cut back, 3 bases at V and 5 bases at J, with 11 bases in the middle.

The rearrangement links TRBV2 to TRBJ1-1; D call uncertain. The CDR3 runs to 13 residues. V was shortened by 10 bases and J by 0 bases, with 12 bases between the two germline ends. Per germline, CDR1 SNHLY and CDR2 FYNNEI. The CDR3 reads CATTEGLNTEAFF. CDR3 in DNA: TGTGCCACCACAGAGGGTTTGAACACTGAAGCTTTCTTT.

The genes are TRBV4-1 and TRBJ1-1; TRBD1 is a possible D gene (6 bases). The CDR3 length is 17 residues. CDR1 MGHRA and CDR2 YSYEKL come from the germline V gene. The V end lost 6 bases, the J end lost 3 bases, and 23 bases lay between the germline ends. In nucleotides, the CDR3 is TGCGCCAGCAGGGGACACAGTTTCTATCAGGAGGACACTGAAGCTTTCTTT. This codes for CASRGHSFYQEDTEAFF.

This clone was recorded only once. This sample includes further DNA sequences coding for the same CDR3. This chain connects TRBV5-1 to TRBJ2-3, with D possibly being TRBD1 (5 bases). Germline CDR1 reads SGHRS; CDR2 reads YFSETQ. The CDR3 sequence is 14 residues long. V was clipped by 1 base and J by 3 bases, with 9 bases between them. The chain's CDR3 is CASSLQGDTDTQYF. The CDR3 nucleotides read TGCGCCAGCAGCTTGCAAGGGGATACAGATACGCAGTATTTT.

J is TRBJ1-2 and V is TRBV3-1 (or the pseudogene TRBV3-2); perhaps TRBD1 as D (5 bases). The CDR3 consists of 17 residues. Trimming stripped 2 bases from V and 3 bases from J, with 19 bases between. The germline V gene has CDR1 LGHDT and CDR2 YNNKEL (reference sequence). CDR3 residues: CASSQILGAGCDYGYTF. In nucleotides, the CDR3 is TGTGCCAGCAGCCAAATTCTAGGTGCAGGGTGCGACTATGGCTACACCTTC.

This chain connects TRBV7-6 to TRBJ1-3; no clear D gene. The germline gives CDR1 SGHVS, CDR2 FNYEAQ. The CDR3 sequence is 16 residues long. V was clipped by 3 bases and J by 3 bases, with 15 bases between them. In DNA, the CDR3 is TGTGCCAGCAGCTTTGGGATTTCGTCCCTTGGAAACACCATATATTTT. It yields the protein CASSFGISSLGNTIYF.

The V call is TRBV19, the J call TRBJ2-7; 8 positions agree with TRBD1. Trimming cost V 5 bases and J 2 bases; bases outside gene matches: 5. This CDR3 is 14 amino acids long. The V gene's germline CDR1 is LNHDA and CDR2 SQIVND (reference sequence). The CDR3 protein is CASSAPTGAYEQYF. DNA of the CDR3: TGTGCCAGTAGTGCGCCGACAGGGGCCTACGAGCAGTACTTC.

The gene calls are TRBV9 and TRBJ2-3; 9 nucleotides match TRBD2. This CDR3 contains 17 residues. Germline V CDR1 and CDR2: SGDLS, YYNGEE. The trim removed 0 bases at V and 5 bases at J, leaving 10 bases unmatched. The DNA for the CDR3 is TGTGCCAGCAGCGTAGCTTTGCGGGGGGGAGGGATAGATACGCAGTATTTT. This codes for CASSVALRGGGIDTQYF.

This sequence joins TRBV19 and TRBJ2-1, with 7 bases that match TRBD2. After removal of 7 bases from V and 10 bases from J, the junction contained 4 bases not matched to a gene. Germline V CDR1 and CDR2: LNHDA, SQIVND (reference sequence). The CDR3 is made up of 11 amino acids. The CDR3 spells CASKAGLEQFF. The CDR3 bases are TGTGCCAGTAAAGCGGGACTGGAGCAGTTCTTC.

The chain employs TRBV10-1 and TRBJ2-1; 8 bases line up with TRBD2. CDR1 and CDR2 (germline): WNHNN, SYGVQD (reference sequence). Trimming removed 6 bases from V and 7 bases from J; junction bases left unmatched: 11. The CDR3 is 15 residues long. CDR3 protein: CASRPREGRRNEQFF. The CDR3 nucleotides are TGCGCCAGCAGACCTCGGGAGGGCCGCCGGAATGAGCAGTTCTTC.

The rearrangement joins TRBV7-2 to TRBJ1-6; weak D call: TRBD1 (6 bases). This CDR3 spans 15 amino acids. The germline gives CDR1 SGHTA, CDR2 FQGNSA. V was cut by 5 bases and J by 7 bases, with 15 bases left in between. Here the CDR3 DNA reads TGTGCCAGCAGCCCTCAACCTGGGGGCAATTCACCCCTCCACTTT. Translating it yields CASSPQPGGNSPLHF.

V usage is TRBV15 and J usage is TRBJ2-1; 9 bases align to TRBD1. The ends lost 6 bases at V and 0 bases at J; junction bases unmatched: 6. The germline V gene has CDR1 LNHNV and CDR2 YYDKDF (reference sequence). CDR3 length: 16 residues. The CDR3 is CATRRQGDSSYNEQFF. DNA for the CDR3: TGTGCCACCAGGAGACAGGGGGATAGCTCCTACAATGAGCAGTTCTTC.

Here the CDR3 DNA reads TGTGCCACCAGTGATTCCCCAGGAGGGGCATCTAAGTCCCAGCATTTT. As protein: CATSDSPGGASKSQHF. The V and J genes are TRBV24-1 and TRBJ1-5; tentatively, D is TRBD1 (5 bases). The CDR3 runs to 16 residues. CDR1 is KGHDR and CDR2 is SFDVKD in the germline V gene. The V end was cut by 2 bases, the J end by 11 bases, with 21 bases between.

The V and J genes are TRBV18 and TRBJ2-1; D may be TRBD1 or TRBD2 (5 bases each). The CDR3 sequence is 17 residues long. Germline CDR1 and CDR2: KGHSH and LQKENI. Trimming cost V 3 bases and J 3 bases, with 18 bases left between them. CDR3 sequence: CASSPEMGPGGYNEQFF. CDR3 DNA: TGTGCCAGCTCACCCGAGATGGGCCCTGGGGGCTACAATGAGCAGTTCTTC.

The chain combines TRBV6-2 or TRBV6-3 with TRBJ2-7; 11 bases match TRBD1. There are 18 residues in the CDR3. Germline V gives CDR1 MNHEY, CDR2 SVGEGT. The junction had 13 bases not matched to a gene; V was cut back by 4 bases and J by 2 bases. CDR3 DNA sequence: TGTGCCAGCAGTTCTACTAGGACAGGGGGCATCTCGCCCTACGAGCAGTACTTC. Encoded protein: CASSSTRTGGISPYEQYF.

The chain is built from TRBV6-1 and TRBJ1-2; TRBD1 matches 9 bases. Germline CDR1 MNHNS, CDR2 SASEGT. V trimming: 3 bases; J trimming: 5 bases; junction bases outside the gene matches: 7. CDR3 length: 15 amino acids. CDR3 region: CASSEGQGPPYGYTF. The CDR3 DNA reads as TGTGCCAGCAGTGAGGGACAGGGTCCCCCGTATGGCTACACCTTC.

The chain employs TRBV9 and TRBJ2-3; 8 nucleotides match TRBD2. The CDR3 has 16 residues. V gave up 0 bases and J gave up 2 bases; unmatched junction bases: 5. Germline V CDR1 and CDR2: SGDLS, YYNGEE. CDR3 sequence (DNA): TGTGCCAGCAGCGTAGCCGGGGGGGGCTTCACAGATACGCAGTATTTT. This encodes CASSVAGGGFTDTQYF.

The chain uses TRBV15 and TRBJ2-4; TRBD1 or TRBD2 may be the D gene (7 bases each). V lost 3 bases and J 0 bases, leaving 18 bases between the germline ends. Germline V gene data show CDR1 as LNHNV and CDR2 as YYDKDF (reference sequence). The CDR3 totals 18 residues. CDR3 sequence: CATSRGSGTDLAKNIQYF. As DNA, the CDR3 is TGTGCCACCAGCAGGGGGAGCGGGACAGATCTAGCCAAAAACATTCAGTACTTC.